The T cell receptor beta chain under discussion was sequenced for a study of cytomegalovirus exposure and HLA in healthy donors. General study findings and limits: Analysis performed later found roughly 17,000 TCR beta sequences associated with HLA alleles at 0.05 false discovery rate.

PCR amplification relied on 60 Vbeta primers (plus 13 Jbeta primers). TCRdb's table, derived via immunoSEQ multiplex PCR, lists solely in-frame clones and lacks some. The data show under 95,000 clones, 75% to 85% seen once. The length of the CDR3 is 16 residues. Germline lookup yields CDR1 MNHEY and CDR2 SVGAGI. V lost 0 bases, J lost 4 bases, and 16 bases lay in between. A remark on this clone: Its target is not known.

This chain links TRBV6-5 with TRBJ2-7; no clear D. The sequence was collected from a woman in her thirties or forties in good health and CMV-seropositive. The specimen sequenced was PBMCs. In DNA, the CDR3 is TGTGCCAGCAGTTACTCGTACCGTCCGCCAGCGTACGAGCAGTACTTC. It translates to CASSYSYRPPAYEQYF.